The 19 T cell receptor beta chains given below trace back to one sample, sequenced in a study of OX40 agonist ivuxolimab in advanced cancers. Data came from immunoSEQ multiplex PCR; TCRdb stores just in-frame clones and leaves some out. The table has approximately 94,000 clones, roughly 90% seen once; the top ten hold 3% to 3.5%. The specimen comprised CD4+ or CD8+ T cells sorted from blood, sampled in a trial of the OX40 agonist ivuxolimab. Receptors were obtained from an adult with an advanced solid tumor such as melanoma, head and neck, liver or kidney cancer.

The V and J genes are TRBV9 and TRBJ2-1; a weak D match, TRBD2 (5 bases). CDR1 is SGDLS and CDR2 is YYNGEE in the germline V gene. This CDR3 is built from 15 residues. V was clipped by 0 bases and J by 8 bases, with 15 bases between them. This chain's CDR3 is CASSVAGSSTYEQFF. The CDR3 DNA reads as TGTGCCAGCAGCGTAGCGGGAAGCTCGACCTATGAGCAGTTCTTC.

This rearrangement joins TRBV13 to TRBJ2-1, with D unresolved. Germline CDR1 is PRHDT and CDR2 is FYEKMQ (reference sequence). V dropped 4 bases and J dropped 10 bases, with 11 bases sitting between them. The length of the CDR3 is 12 residues. The CDR3 is CASSSSGPEQFF. The CDR3 DNA is TGTGCCAGCAGCTCGTCTGGACCCGAGCAGTTCTTC.

The genes are TRBV19 and TRBJ1-1; D remains ambiguous. Germline V gene lookup returns CDR1 LNHDA and CDR2 SQIVND (reference sequence). Trimming shortened V by 7 bases and J by 0 bases, and 15 bases separated the two germline ends. This CDR3 region has 15 residues. This CDR3 reads CASTLGNTMNTEAFF. The CDR3, as DNA: TGTGCCAGTACCTTGGGAAATACCATGAACACTGAAGCTTTCTTT. The full variable domain, with the rest looked up from reference TRBV19 and TRBJ1-1, is DGGITQSPKYLFRKEGQNVTLSCEQNLNHDAMYWYRQDPGQGLRLIYYSQIVNDFQKGDIAEGYSVSREKKESFPLTVTSAQKNPTAFYLCASTLGNTMNTEAFFGQGTRLTVV.

V is TRBV5-1 and J is TRBJ2-3; D is possibly TRBD2 (6 bases). CDR3 size: 14 residues. Germline values: CDR1 SGHRS, CDR2 YFSETQ. The V end lost 0 bases, the J end lost 4 bases, and 9 bases lay between the germline ends. This chain's CDR3 is CASSLAGGADTQYF. In DNA form, the CDR3 reads TGCGCCAGCAGCTTGGCCGGAGGGGCAGATACGCAGTATTTT.

This clone occurred once. The V call is TRBV19, the J call TRBJ2-1; D not resolved. V was trimmed by 1 base and J by 6 bases, leaving 7 bases between them. Germline V lookup: CDR1 LNHDA, CDR2 SQIVND (reference sequence). The CDR3 totals 13 residues. The CDR3 loop reads CASSIGPLNEQFF. As DNA, the CDR3 is TGTGCCAGTAGTATAGGGCCTCTCAATGAGCAGTTCTTC.

This clone was recorded a few times. The chain joins TRBV2 to TRBJ1-1, with unresolved D. The germline V and J ends were trimmed by 3 bases and 1 base, with 6 bases remaining between them. The CDR3 extends over 13 amino acids. Germline V lookup: CDR1 SNHLY, CDR2 FYNNEI. The CDR3 sequence is CASSDTWNTEAFF. CDR3 DNA sequence: TGTGCCAGCAGTGATACGTGGAACACTGAAGCTTTCTTT.

The rearrangement joins TRBV5-4 to TRBJ2-4; 9 bases match TRBD1. This CDR3 region has 14 residues. J was trimmed by 3 bases and V by 5 bases; bases with no gene match: 3. Germline V CDR1 and CDR2: SGHNT, YYREEE (reference sequence). CDR3 coding DNA: TGTGCCAGCAGACGGGGACAGGGCAAAAACATTCAGTACTTC. It is translated as CASRRGQGKNIQYF.

The chain uses TRBV20-1 and TRBJ1-1; D call uncertain. In germline, CDR1 is DFQATT, CDR2 SNEGSKA (reference sequence). Trimming removed 1 base at V and 6 bases at J, with 3 bases between. The CDR3 spans 10 residues. The CDR3 protein is CSARVSEAFF. The CDR3, as DNA: TGCAGTGCTAGAGTGTCTGAAGCTTTCTTT.

V usage is TRBV29-1 and J usage is TRBJ2-7, with D maybe TRBD2 (5 bases). There are 12 residues in the CDR3. Trimming cost V 5 bases and J 2 bases, with 10 bases left between them. Germline-derived CDR1 and CDR2 are SQVTM and ANQGSEA. The CDR3 bases are TGCAGCGTTAGCGGCAGCGCCTACGAGCAGTACTTC. It yields the protein CSVSGSAYEQYF.

This sequence joins TRBV6-5 and TRBJ2-5; TRBD2 agrees at 8 bases. The germline gives CDR1 MNHEY, CDR2 SVGAGI. J was trimmed by 4 bases and V by 4 bases; bases with no gene match: 11. The CDR3 runs 16 residues. The CDR3 reads CASSWGLDKDLETQYF. The CDR3, as DNA: TGTGCCAGCAGTTGGGGACTAGACAAAGATCTAGAGACCCAGTACTTC.

V gene TRBV27 combines with J gene TRBJ2-5, with D hard to call. The CDR3 spans 13 residues. V was cut by 1 base and J by 5 bases, with 8 bases left in between. In germline, CDR1 is MNHEY, CDR2 SMNVEV (reference sequence). The CDR3 nucleotides are TGTGCCAGCAGTTTATTCTTTGGCGAGACCCAGTACTTC. Translation: CASSLFFGETQYF.

The chain employs TRBV6-5 and TRBJ1-4; 8 positions match TRBD1. The length of the CDR3 is 15 residues. Trimming removed 6 bases from V and 6 bases from J; junction bases left unmatched: 9. Germline values: CDR1 MNHEY, CDR2 SVGAGI. The CDR3 nucleotides are TGTGCCAGCAGAAATAGACAGGGGATGGATGAAAAACTGTTTTTT. Translating it yields CASRNRQGMDEKLFF.

A few counts support this clone. The chain employs TRBV2 and TRBJ1-5; TRBD1 matches 8 bases. This CDR3 comprises 13 residues. Trimming at V came to 6 bases and at J to 7 bases, leaving 5 bases not matched to a gene. Germline V lookup: CDR1 SNHLY, CDR2 FYNNEI. This CDR3 reads CASRPSGGQPQHF. DNA for the CDR3: TGTGCCAGCAGGCCGTCAGGGGGCCAGCCCCAGCATTTT.

V and J are TRBV30 and TRBJ2-7; 10 nucleotides align to TRBD2. CDR1 and CDR2 (germline): GTSNPN, SVGIG (reference sequence). The CDR3 is 13 amino acids. With 5 bases clipped from V and 4 bases from J, the junction kept 5 bases outside the gene matches. CDR3: CAWSSGSLYEQYF. Written as DNA, the CDR3 is TGTGCCTGGTCTAGCGGGAGCTTGTACGAGCAGTACTTC.

This clone occurred a few times. The gene calls are TRBV6-5 and TRBJ1-6; D may be TRBD1 (5 bases). Germline loops: CDR1 MNHEY, CDR2 SVGAGI. This CDR3 is 14 amino acids long. V was shortened by 2 bases and J by 10 bases, with 12 bases between the two germline ends. The CDR3: CASSYQGTESPLHF. In DNA form, the CDR3 reads TGTGCCAGCAGTTACCAGGGCACCGAGTCACCCCTCCACTTT.

Concerning this clone: The sample contains more than one DNA sequence encoding this CDR3. This sequence joins TRBV19 and TRBJ2-7, with 9 bases identical to TRBD1. The CDR3 loop spans 14 amino acids. V lost 5 bases, J lost 2 bases, and 4 bases stayed unmatched. Germline V gives CDR1 LNHDA, CDR2 SQIVND (reference sequence). CDR3 nucleotides: TGTGCCAGTAGTCCGGGACAGGGCCCCTACGAGCAGTACTTC. Encoded protein: CASSPGQGPYEQYF. The full variable domain, rest sourced from reference TRBV19 and TRBJ2-7, is DGGITQSPKYLFRKEGQNVTLSCEQNLNHDAMYWYRQDPGQGLRLIYYSQIVNDFQKGDIAEGYSVSREKKESFPLTVTSAQKNPTAFYLCASSPGQGPYEQYFGPGTRLTVT.

The V gene is TRBV19, the J gene TRBJ2-3; D is perhaps TRBD1 (5 bases). V shed 2 bases and J shed 4 bases, with 13 bases lying between them. This CDR3 has 15 amino acids. In germline, CDR1 is LNHDA, CDR2 SQIVND (reference sequence). CDR3 protein: CASSISPGRPDTQYF. Here the CDR3 DNA reads TGTGCCAGTAGTATATCCCCAGGGCGCCCAGATACGCAGTATTTT.

The V gene is TRBV4-3, the J gene TRBJ1-6; D uncertain. The CDR3 is 16 amino acids. Trimming took off 1 base at V and 0 bases at J, with 7 bases between the two ends. The germline V gene encodes CDR1 LGHNA and CDR2 YSLEER. CDR3 region: CASSQVLCSYNSPLHF. The CDR3 nucleotides read TGCGCCAGCAGCCAAGTGCTCTGCTCCTATAATTCACCCCTCCACTTT.

The chain recombines TRBV27 with TRBJ2-2, with 11 positions matching TRBD2. The CDR3 totals 16 residues. Germline lookup yields CDR1 MNHEY and CDR2 SMNVEV (reference sequence). Trimming at V came to 7 bases and at J to 1 base, leaving 5 bases not matched to a gene. The CDR3 spells CASKLAGGVNTGELFF. The CDR3 bases are TGTGCCAGCAAATTAGCGGGGGGGGTGAACACCGGGGAGCTGTTTTTT.